These 17 T cell receptor beta chains came from one sample sequenced in a study of identical twins' blood T cells. From the 5' RACE reads, TCRdb called clonotypes with MiXCR, one entry per CDR3 protein. Of 350,000 to 400,000 distinct CDR3 sequences detected, about 28% appear once; the ten largest clones hold about 6%. Specimen: PBMCs. The receptor source for this set is a woman aged 18 to 50 in good health.

The rearrangement uses TRBV29-1 and TRBJ1-2, with a weak D call TRBD1 (5 bases). The length of the CDR3 is 14 residues. Germline CDR1 and CDR2: SQVTM and ANQGSEA. With 5 bases removed from V and 4 bases from J, the gap between germline ends came to 17 bases. CDR3 coding DNA: TGCAGCGTTACAGGCTCCGGGTTGGGCTATGGCTACACCTTC. It codes for CSVTGSGLGYGYTF.

The chain links TRBV20-1 to TRBJ1-2; tentatively, D is TRBD1 (5 bases). The V end lost 0 bases, the J end lost 6 bases, and 17 bases lay between the germline ends. This CDR3 spans 15 amino acids. Germline V gives CDR1 DFQATT, CDR2 SNEGSKA (reference sequence). The CDR3 spells CSARDYRSPGDGYTF. CDR3 DNA: TGCAGTGCTAGAGATTATCGGAGCCCGGGGGATGGCTACACCTTC.

This clonotype occurred many times. The V call is TRBV2, the J call TRBJ1-1; the D is unclear. CDR3 length equals 12 residues. V shed 4 bases and J shed 0 bases, with 3 bases lying between them. CDR1 is SNHLY and CDR2 is FYNNEI in the germline V gene. The CDR3 DNA reads TGTGCCAGCAGTGGCATGAACACTGAAGCTTTCTTT. It encodes CASSGMNTEAFF.

The chain joins TRBV5-1 to TRBJ1-1, with 9 bases that match TRBD1. V lost 4 bases and J lost 6; bases outside the gene matches: 10. CDR3 size: 15 residues. Germline-derived CDR1 and CDR2 are SGHRS and YFSETQ. The CDR3 DNA reads as TGCGCCAGCAGCCTACAGGGGGCCCCTCCCCCTGAAGCTTTCTTT. This codes for CASSLQGAPPPEAFF.

The V call is TRBV11-3, the J call TRBJ2-1; D is unclear. Per germline, CDR1 SGHNT and CDR2 YENEEA. The CDR3 contains 17 residues. V lost 6 bases and J lost 0, with 18 bases in between. Here the CDR3 reads CASSRKFQSLSYNEQFF. In DNA, the CDR3 is TGTGCCAGCAGTCGTAAATTCCAATCTCTCTCCTACAATGAGCAGTTCTTC. The entire variable domain, with the rest obtained from reference TRBV11-3 and TRBJ2-1, is as follows: EAGVVQSPRYKIIEKKQPVAFWCNPISGHNTLYWYLQNLGQGPELLIRYENEEAVDDSQLPKDRFSAERLKGVDSTLKIQPAELGDSAVYLCASSRKFQSLSYNEQFFGPGTRLTVL.

This clonotype was seen more than once but under ten times. J is TRBJ1-1 and V is TRBV18; D is ambiguous. The CDR3 has 11 residues. CDR1 KGHSH and CDR2 LQKENI come from the germline V gene. Trimming removed 5 bases at V and 7 bases at J, with 8 bases between. The CDR3 nucleotides read TGTGCCAGCTCATCATATGGTGAAGCTTTCTTT. It is translated as CASSSYGEAFF.

The gene calls are TRBV13 and TRBJ2-2; 7 nucleotides match TRBD1. V lost 5 bases and J lost 0; bases outside the gene matches: 3. CDR1 is PRHDT and CDR2 is FYEKMQ in the germline V gene (reference sequence). This CDR3 has 15 amino acids. CDR3 sequence reads: CASSQGETNTGELFF. The CDR3 bases are TGTGCCAGCAGCCAGGGGGAGACGAACACCGGGGAGCTGTTTTTT. Using reference TRBV13 and TRBJ2-2 for the parts outside the CDR3, the full variable domain is AAGVIQSPRHLIKEKRETATLKCYPIPRHDTVYWYQQGPGQDPQFLISFYEKMQSDKGSIPDRFSAQQFSDYHSELNMSSLELGDSALYFCASSQGETNTGELFFGEGSRLTVL.

This clonotype has only a few counts. V is TRBV20-1 and J is TRBJ1-2, with 8 bases fitting TRBD1. Germline V gene lookup returns CDR1 DFQATT and CDR2 SNEGSKA (reference sequence). V lost 4 bases and J lost 2; bases outside the gene matches: 3. This CDR3 comprises 13 residues. In DNA form, the CDR3 reads TGCAGTGCTACTACAGGGGGAAACTATGGCTACACCTTC. Translation gives CSATTGGNYGYTF.

At least ten counts were recorded for this clonotype. The rearrangement links TRBV20-1 to TRBJ1-6; D unresolved. Germline V CDR1 and CDR2: DFQATT, SNEGSKA (reference sequence). With 3 bases removed from V and 0 bases from J, the gap between germline ends came to 9 bases. There are 15 residues in the CDR3. The CDR3 bases are TGCAGTGCTAGCACGACACACTCCTATAATTCACCCCTCCACTTT. Translated: CSASTTHSYNSPLHF.

This clonotype was seen a handful of times. The J gene is TRBJ1-1, the V gene TRBV11-3; D remains unclear. Germline CDR1 and CDR2: SGHNT and YENEEA. The CDR3 runs 12 residues. Trimming pared 1 base from V and 7 bases from J, leaving 7 bases between. DNA for the CDR3: TGTGCCAGCAGCTTAGCTTACCGTGAAGCTTTCTTT. As protein: CASSLAYREAFF. Variable domain in full (rest from reference TRBV11-3 and TRBJ1-1): EAGVVQSPRYKIIEKKQPVAFWCNPISGHNTLYWYLQNLGQGPELLIRYENEEAVDDSQLPKDRFSAERLKGVDSTLKIQPAELGDSAVYLCASSLAYREAFFGQGTRLTVV.

The chain combines TRBV6-2 or TRBV6-3 with TRBJ2-3; 9 bases align to TRBD2. V lost 6 bases, J lost 4 bases, and 8 bases stayed unmatched. Germline lookup yields CDR1 MNHEY and CDR2 SVGEGT. The length of the CDR3 is 15 residues. CDR3 coding DNA: TGTGCCAGCAGCCTGACTAGCGGAGGGGCAGATACGCAGTATTTT. This codes for CASSLTSGGADTQYF.

With regard to this clonotype: A single base separates this from a much larger clone, so it may be a read error. The V gene is TRBV29-1, the J gene TRBJ1-5; weak D call: TRBD1 (5 bases). The V end was cut by 5 bases, the J end by 1 base, with 9 bases between. Germline V CDR1 and CDR2: SQVTM, ANQGSEA. The CDR3 covers 13 residues. Written as DNA, the CDR3 is TGCAGCGTTACAAGGGGCAGCAATCAGCCCCAGCATTTT. This codes for CSVTRGSNQPQHF.

This rearrangement joins TRBV13 to TRBJ1-2; 9 bases fit TRBD1. Germline trimming cut 4 bases from V and 5 bases from J; bases unmatched to any gene: 8. CDR3 length equals 15 residues. CDR1 is PRHDT and CDR2 is FYEKMQ in the germline V gene (reference sequence). As DNA, the CDR3 is TGTGCCAGCAGCTATAACCGGGACAGGGCGTATGGCTACACCTTC. This sequence encodes CASSYNRDRAYGYTF.

The chain links TRBV3-1 to TRBJ1-1, with 9 bases that match TRBD1. The CDR3 runs to 14 residues. Germline CDR1 is LGHDT and CDR2 is YNNKEL (reference sequence). V dropped 4 bases and J dropped 5; count of bases not matched to a gene: 5. CDR3 coding DNA: TGTGCCAGCAGCCGTGACAGGGGGGGAACTGAAGCTTTCTTT. This sequence encodes CASSRDRGGTEAFF.

The chain is built from TRBV11-3 and TRBJ2-1; D may be TRBD1 or TRBD2 (5 bases each). The CDR3 runs 14 residues. With 5 bases removed from V and 13 bases from J, the gap between germline ends came to 21 bases. Germline-derived CDR1 and CDR2 are SGHNT and YENEEA. CDR3: CASSKWGSTNDQFF. The CDR3 coding sequence is TGTGCCAGCAGCAAGTGGGGGAGTACCAACGATCAGTTCTTC.

This clonotype was found a few times. The rearrangement joins TRBV12-3 or TRBV12-4 to TRBJ2-3; no clear D gene. Deletions cut 2 bases from V and 6 bases from J, with 9 bases between. This CDR3 region has 13 residues. DNA for the CDR3: TGTGCCAGCAGTTTAAGGTCGCTTGATACGCAGTATTTT. Its protein is CASSLRSLDTQYF.

The V gene is TRBV7-9, the J gene TRBJ1-3; maybe TRBD1 (6 bases). The V and J ends lost 5 bases and 0 bases respectively, with 11 bases between them. Germline V CDR1 and CDR2: SEHNR, FQNEAQ (reference sequence). The CDR3 contains 15 residues. CDR3 nucleotide sequence: TGTGCCAGCAGCAGCTGGACAGCCTCTGGAAACACCATATATTTT. Protein product: CASSSWTASGNTIYF.